This T cell receptor beta chain is from a study of shared clonotypes between healthy human individuals. Study-wide results and limits: Blood alone was sampled, and tissue repertoires likely differ.

From CD4+ cells came CD45RA+ naive and CD45RA-negative memory subsets. Genomic DNA from each subset was divided evenly over several immunoSEQ plates. Sequencing was performed with immunoSEQ multiplex PCR; in TCRdb, only in-frame clones are kept and a portion is missing. In the table there are about 730,000 clones, 72% of which are singletons. The CDR3 runs to 14 residues. Germline assignment: CDR1 LNHDA and CDR2 SQIVND (reference sequence). Trimming shortened V by 10 bases and J by 0 bases, and 10 bases separated the two germline ends. As concerns this clone: Its antigen is undetermined.

The chain is built from TRBV19 and TRBJ2-6; D unclear. Sequencing used memory CD4+ T cells sorted from blood. The subset denotes: CD45RA-negative fraction. The source of this sequence is a woman under 40 in good health. CDR3: CATMKRSGANVLTF. CDR3 bases: TGTGCCACCATGAAGCGCTCTGGGGCCAACGTCCTGACTTTC.